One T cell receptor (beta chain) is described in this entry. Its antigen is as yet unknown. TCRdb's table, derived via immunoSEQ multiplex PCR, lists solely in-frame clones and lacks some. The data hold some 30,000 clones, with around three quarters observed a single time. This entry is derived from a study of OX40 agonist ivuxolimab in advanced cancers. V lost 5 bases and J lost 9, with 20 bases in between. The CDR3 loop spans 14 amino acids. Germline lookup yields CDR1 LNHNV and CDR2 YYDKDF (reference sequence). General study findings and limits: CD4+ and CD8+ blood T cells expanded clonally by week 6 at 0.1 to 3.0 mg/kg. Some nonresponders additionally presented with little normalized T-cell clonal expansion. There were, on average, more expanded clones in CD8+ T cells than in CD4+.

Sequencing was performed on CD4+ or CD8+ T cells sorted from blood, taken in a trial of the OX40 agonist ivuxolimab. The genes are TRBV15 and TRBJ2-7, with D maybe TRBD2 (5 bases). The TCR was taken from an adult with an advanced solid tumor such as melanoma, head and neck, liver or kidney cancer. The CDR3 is CATSAPGYLVWQYF. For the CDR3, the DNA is TGTGCCACCAGCGCACCGGGATACCTTGTTTGGCAGTACTTC.